Listed below are T cell receptor beta chains from one sample, sequenced in a study of Tregs in tolerant kidney transplant recipients. This table comes from immunoSEQ multiplex PCR, and its TCRdb copy is limited to in-frame clones, with some not included. The profile shows around 98,000 clones, over 85% of them singletons. Here the sequenced sample was CD4+ T cells from blood, taken before the transplant. All receptors come from a human donor who received a combined kidney and bone marrow transplant. The CDR3 runs from the conserved cysteine through the conserved F or W. A D gene is named only where the DNA matches it firmly. Size is omitted from some rows. Given values are once, few, many or a class for expanded clones.

D | J | size | V | DNA | CDR3
TRBD2 | TRBJ2-7 | - | TRBV4-1 | TGCGCCAGCAGCATTGGGCCATCGGGGGGATCCTACGAGCAGTACTTC | CASSIGPSGGSYEQYF
TRBD1 | TRBJ2-6 | - | TRBV7-9 | TGTGCCAGCAGCTATACAGGGGACGGGGCCAACGTCCTGACTTTC | CASSYTGDGANVLTF
TRBD2 | TRBJ2-7 | once | TRBV5-4 | TGTGCCAGCAGAACCGGGACTAGCGGGATTTATCGCGAGCAGTACTTC | CASRTGTSGIYREQYF
TRBD1 | TRBJ1-1 | - | TRBV7-9 | TGTGCCAGCAGCCCACAGGGGGCGGCCCCTGAGCGAACTGAAGCTTTCTTT | CASSPQGAAPERTEAFF
TRBD1 | TRBJ1-1 | - | TRBV7-8 | TGTGCCAGCAGCTTTACCACGGGACAGGGACAAATATTGAACACTGAAGCTTTCTTT | CASSFTTGQGQILNTEAFF
- | TRBJ2-7 | - | TRBV9 | TGTGCCAGCAGCCCGAGACCGGGACTCCCCGCGACCCCCTACGAGCAGTACTTC | CASSPRPGLPATPYEQYF
TRBD1 | TRBJ1-1 | - | TRBV7-9 | TGTGCCAGCAGCTTAAGCGGACAGGGGGCTGAAGCTTTCTTT | CASSLSGQGAEAFF
TRBD2 | TRBJ2-1 | - | TRBV5-4 | TGTGCCAGTTCAGTAGCGGGGTCTTACAATGAGCAGTTCTTC | CASSVAGSYNEQFF
TRBD2 | TRBJ2-5 | - | TRBV18 | TGTGCCAGCTCACTCAGCGGGGGGCTCAGAGAGACCCAGTACTTC | CASSLSGGLRETQYF
- | TRBJ2-3 | - | TRBV27 | TGTGCCAGCAGTTCGCGCGGGGGCGCCGGGCCAGATACGCAGTATTTT | CASSSRGGAGPDTQYF
TRBD1 | TRBJ2-3 | - | TRBV4-2 | TGTGCCAGCAGCCAAGGACAGGGGACCACAGATACGCAGTATTTT | CASSQGQGTTDTQYF
- | TRBJ1-1 | - | TRBV7-3 | TGTGCCAGCAGCTCTCGGGGGGCGGACACTGAAGCTTTCTTT | CASSSRGADTEAFF
TRBD1 | TRBJ1-3 | - | TRBV18 | TGTGCCAGCTCACCACCGAACAGGGGGCATGGAAACACCATATATTTT | CASSPPNRGHGNTIYF
- | TRBJ1-1 | - | TRBV18 | TGTGCCAGCTCACCTCAACAGAACACTGAAGCTTTCTTT | CASSPQQNTEAFF
TRBD2 | TRBJ2-5 | - | TRBV7-9 | TGTGCCAGCAGCCCAAGGACTAGCGGGATACAAGAGACCCAGTACTTC | CASSPRTSGIQETQYF
TRBD1 | TRBJ2-7 | - | TRBV5-4 | TGTGCCAGCAGCTTGGCCTTTGACAGGGTGGGCGAGCAGTACTTC | CASSLAFDRVGEQYF
- | TRBJ1-5 | - | TRBV5-1 | TGCGCCAGCAGCTTGGACAATCATAGCAATCAGCCCCAGCATTTT | CASSLDNHSNQPQHF
TRBD1 | TRBJ1-1 | - | TRBV18 | TGTGCCAGCTCCCCGCAGACAGGGGCGAACACTGAAGCTTTCTTT | CASSPQTGANTEAFF
- | TRBJ1-2 | - | TRBV7-2 | TGTGCCAGCAGCCTTAGGGGGATAAATGGCTACACCTTC | CASSLRGINGYTF
TRBD1 | TRBJ2-1 | - | TRBV10-3 | TGTGCCATCAGTGGGACTACAGGGGGCTTTTGGTTCTTC | CAISGTTGGFWFF
- | TRBJ2-5 | - | TRBV2 | TGTGCCAGCAGTGCGGGGGAGACCCAGTACTTC | CASSAGETQYF
TRBD2 | TRBJ2-1 | - | TRBV9 | TGTGCCAGCAGCGGTAGCGGGAGGGCCTATAATGAGCAGTTCTTC | CASSGSGRAYNEQFF
TRBD1 | TRBJ1-4 | - | TRBV2 | TGTGCCAGCAGTGGACAGGGTACAACTAATGAAAAACTGTTTTTT | CASSGQGTTNEKLFF
- | TRBJ2-1 | - | TRBV25-1 | TGTGCCAGCAGTGAATATAGGGGGAGCTCCTACAATGAGCAGTTCTTC | CASSEYRGSSYNEQFF